This T cell receptor (beta chain) is from a study of beta chain features in type 1 diabetes. Study findings and constraints: The question left open here concerned HLA type influencing TCRB rearrangement. Patients with type 1 diabetes showed fewer VDJ junction insertions and more deletions. Naive, central memory and Treg TCRB repertoires seemed to resemble each other more closely in patients than they did in healthy donors. Over-representation of high TCR-expressing cells was a possible consequence of cDNA sequencing. Moderately but significantly shorter TCRB CDR3s were found in Type 1 diabetes patients in all four CD4+ subsets.

Trimming took off 3 bases at V and 0 bases at J, with 12 bases between the two ends. CDR3 length: 15 amino acids. The V gene's germline CDR1 is MGHRA and CDR2 YSYEKL. In regard to this clone: Its specificity is unknown.

Of the isolated RNA, all was reverse transcribed, and so the sequenced material was expressed TCRB transcripts. The repertoire was sequenced with immunoSEQ multiplex PCR; TCRdb's copy has only in-frame clones and lacks some. This table holds 200,000 to 250,000 clones, roughly 13% found once. Material: naive CD4+ T cells from blood. This clonotype was obtained from a man aged 30-40 years with type 1 diabetes. V and J are TRBV4-1 and TRBJ2-7; tentatively, D is TRBD1 (5 bases). CDR3 bases: TGCGCCAGCAGCCAGGAGACAGCGAGCTCCTACGAGCAGTACTTC. Amino acids: CASSQETASSYEQYF.